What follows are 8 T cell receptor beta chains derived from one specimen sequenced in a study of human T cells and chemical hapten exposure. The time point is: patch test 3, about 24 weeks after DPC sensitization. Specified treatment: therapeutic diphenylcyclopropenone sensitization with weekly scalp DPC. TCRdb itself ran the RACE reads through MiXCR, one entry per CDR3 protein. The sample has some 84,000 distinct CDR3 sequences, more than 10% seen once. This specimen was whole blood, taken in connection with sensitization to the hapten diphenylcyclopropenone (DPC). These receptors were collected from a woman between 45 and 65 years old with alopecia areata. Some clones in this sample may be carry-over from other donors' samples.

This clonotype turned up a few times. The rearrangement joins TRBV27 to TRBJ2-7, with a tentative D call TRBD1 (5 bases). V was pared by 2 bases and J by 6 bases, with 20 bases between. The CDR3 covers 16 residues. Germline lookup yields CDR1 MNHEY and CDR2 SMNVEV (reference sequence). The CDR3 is CASSLDQGIPGAEQYF. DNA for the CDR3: TGTGCCAGCAGTTTAGACCAGGGAATCCCAGGAGCCGAGCAGTACTTC.

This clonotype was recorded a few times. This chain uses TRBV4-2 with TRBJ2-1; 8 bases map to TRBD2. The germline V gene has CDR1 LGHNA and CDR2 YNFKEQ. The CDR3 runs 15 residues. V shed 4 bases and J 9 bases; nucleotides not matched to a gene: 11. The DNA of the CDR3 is TGTGCCAGCAGCCGTCCGGGACTAGATAGGGGTGAGCAGTTCTTC. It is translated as CASSRPGLDRGEQFF.

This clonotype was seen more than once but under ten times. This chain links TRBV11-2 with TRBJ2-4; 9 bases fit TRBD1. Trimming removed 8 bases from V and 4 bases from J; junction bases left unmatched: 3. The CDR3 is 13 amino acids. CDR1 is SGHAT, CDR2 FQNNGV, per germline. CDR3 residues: CASGDREKNIQYF. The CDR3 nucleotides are TGTGCCAGCGGGGACAGGGAAAAAAACATTCAGTACTTC.

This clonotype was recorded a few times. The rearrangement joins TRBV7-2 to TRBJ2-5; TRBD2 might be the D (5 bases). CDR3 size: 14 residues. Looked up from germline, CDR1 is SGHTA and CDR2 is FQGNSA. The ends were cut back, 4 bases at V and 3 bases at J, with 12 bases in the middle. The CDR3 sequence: CASSWRSPEETQYF. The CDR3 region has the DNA TGTGCCAGCAGCTGGAGGTCACCCGAAGAGACCCAGTACTTC.

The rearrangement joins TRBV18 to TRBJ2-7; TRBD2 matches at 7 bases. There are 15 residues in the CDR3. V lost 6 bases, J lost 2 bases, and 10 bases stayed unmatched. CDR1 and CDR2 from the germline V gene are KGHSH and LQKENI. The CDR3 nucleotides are TGTGCCAGCTCCCCGCCCGGGACTAAGGCCTACGAGCAGTACTTC. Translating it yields CASSPPGTKAYEQYF. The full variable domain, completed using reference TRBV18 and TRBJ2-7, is NAGVMQNPRHLVRRRGQEARLRCSPMKGHSHVYWYRQLPEEGLKFMVYLQKENIIDESGMPKERFSAEFPKEGPSILRIQQVVRGDSAAYFCASSPPGTKAYEQYFGPGTRLTVT.

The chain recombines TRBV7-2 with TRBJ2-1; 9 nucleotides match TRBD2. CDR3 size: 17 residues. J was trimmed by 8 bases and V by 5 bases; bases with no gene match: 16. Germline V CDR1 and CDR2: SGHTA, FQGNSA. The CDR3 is CASSPLRAGGFWDEQFF. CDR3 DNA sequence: TGTGCCAGCAGCCCACTGCGGGCGGGAGGGTTTTGGGATGAGCAGTTCTTC.

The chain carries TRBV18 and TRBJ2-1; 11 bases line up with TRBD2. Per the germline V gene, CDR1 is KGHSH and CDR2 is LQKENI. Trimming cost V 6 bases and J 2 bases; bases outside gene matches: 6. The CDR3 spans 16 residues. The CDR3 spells CASSGNSGRAYNEQFF. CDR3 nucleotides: TGTGCCAGCTCGGGAAATAGCGGGAGGGCCTACAATGAGCAGTTCTTC. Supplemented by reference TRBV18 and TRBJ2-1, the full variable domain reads NAGVMQNPRHLVRRRGQEARLRCSPMKGHSHVYWYRQLPEEGLKFMVYLQKENIIDESGMPKERFSAEFPKEGPSILRIQQVVRGDSAAYFCASSGNSGRAYNEQFFGPGTRLTVL.

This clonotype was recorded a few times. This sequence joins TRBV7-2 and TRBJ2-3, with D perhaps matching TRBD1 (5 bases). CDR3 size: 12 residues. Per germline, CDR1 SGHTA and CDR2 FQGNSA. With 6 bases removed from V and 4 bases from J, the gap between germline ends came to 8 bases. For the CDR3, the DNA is TGTGCCAGCAGACAGACAGCAGATACGCAGTATTTT. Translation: CASRQTADTQYF.